Below, 20 T cell receptor beta chains from the same sample are listed, as sequenced in a study of blood T cell repertoires in COVID-19 (dated by TCRdb to the early 2020s). Libraries came from the immunoSEQ multiplex PCR assay. Held by TCRdb, this immuneACCESS table contains in-frame sequences only and omits some clones. Under half of the omission traces to an unresolved V gene where checked; the cause of the rest is unknown. This sample is represented by 150,000 to 200,000 clones; 75% to 85% of them were singletons. The ten largest account for 12% of the sample. Specimen: peripheral blood. These receptors were obtained from a woman of 80 years or more with COVID-19, enrolled during active disease.

V is TRBV7-8 and J is TRBJ2-5, with TRBD2 identical over 12 bases. This CDR3 comprises 17 residues. V trimming: 1 base; J trimming: 5 bases; junction bases outside the gene matches: 8. Germline CDR1 SGHVS, CDR2 FQNEAQ. Here the CDR3 reads CASSLVRGLAGSETQYF. The CDR3 nucleotides read TGTGCCAGCAGCTTAGTTCGAGGACTAGCGGGAAGCGAGACCCAGTACTTC.

The rearrangement joins TRBV7-2 to TRBJ2-5; 7 bases line up with TRBD1. Germline V lookup: CDR1 SGHTA, CDR2 FQGNSA. With V trimmed by 5 bases and J by 11 bases, 8 bases remained unmatched. CDR3 length: 12 residues. The CDR3 nucleotides are TGTGCCAGCAGCCCTGACAGGGCTAGACAGTACTTC. It specifies CASSPDRARQYF.

The chain couples TRBV28 to TRBJ2-5; 11 positions agree with TRBD2. Germline V gene lookup returns CDR1 MDHEN and CDR2 SYDVKM. The CDR3 is 14 residues long. Losses at the gene ends were 3 bases for V and 7 bases for J; bases not matched to a gene: 4. DNA for the CDR3: TGTGCCAGCAGTTTGACTAGCGGGATAGGGACCCAGTACTTC. Protein sequence: CASSLTSGIGTQYF.

V and J are TRBV27 and TRBJ1-5; 8 bases map to TRBD1. The junction had 9 bases not matched to a gene; V was cut back by 10 bases and J by 4 bases. Germline V gene lookup returns CDR1 MNHEY and CDR2 SMNVEV (reference sequence). The CDR3 covers 14 residues. The CDR3 sequence: CATRQGFGNQPQHF. The CDR3 DNA reads as TGTGCCACGAGACAGGGGTTTGGGAATCAGCCCCAGCATTTT.

The CDR3 DNA reads TGCGCCAGCAGCCAAGTGATCGGGATAAGTCAGCCCCAGCATTTT. It encodes CASSQVIGISQPQHF. The V gene is TRBV4-3, the J gene TRBJ1-5, with D unclear. V was shortened by 1 base and J by 6 bases, with 13 bases between the two germline ends. Germline CDR1 and CDR2: LGHNA and YSLEER. The CDR3 is made up of 15 amino acids.

The V call is TRBV11-2, the J call TRBJ2-3; 7 bases line up with TRBD2. Germline V gene lookup returns CDR1 SGHAT and CDR2 FQNNGV. With V trimmed by 1 base and J by 1 base, 8 bases remained unmatched. CDR3 length: 17 residues. The CDR3 reads CASSLGRYAGGTDTQYF. The CDR3 DNA reads as TGTGCCAGCAGCTTAGGGAGGTATGCGGGGGGCACAGATACGCAGTATTTT.

This clone has a handful of counts. The rearrangement joins TRBV7-9 to TRBJ2-7, with D tentatively TRBD2 (6 bases). The V end was cut by 5 bases, the J end by 3 bases, with 17 bases between. The CDR3 runs 15 residues. Germline V gives CDR1 SEHNR, CDR2 FQNEAQ (reference sequence). CDR3 protein: CASSPRLAPLYEQYF. DNA for the CDR3: TGTGCCAGCAGCCCGAGGCTAGCGCCTCTCTACGAGCAGTACTTC.

The chain has TRBV7-9 and TRBJ2-5; no definite D call. V was shortened by 1 base and J by 2 bases, with 11 bases between the two germline ends. This CDR3 spans 15 amino acids. Germline V gene sequence: CDR1 SEHNR, CDR2 FQNEAQ (reference sequence). CDR3 protein: CASSLGSPVQETQYF. The CDR3, as DNA: TGTGCCAGCAGCTTAGGAAGCCCGGTACAAGAGACCCAGTACTTC.

The rearrangement joins TRBV24-1 to TRBJ2-3, with 8 bases matching TRBD1. The length of the CDR3 is 16 residues. V lost 4 bases to trimming and J lost 1 base; unmatched junction nucleotides: 6. Germline V lookup: CDR1 KGHDR, CDR2 SFDVKD. In DNA, the CDR3 is TGTGCCACCAGTGACATGGACAGGGTTGGCACAGATACGCAGTATTTT. Protein product: CATSDMDRVGTDTQYF.

V is TRBV27 and J is TRBJ2-2; a possible D gene is TRBD2 (5 bases). This CDR3 has 13 amino acids. Germline CDR1 and CDR2: MNHEY and SMNVEV (reference sequence). V was cut by 3 bases and J by 7 bases, with 9 bases left in between. CDR3 sequence: CASSLLAIGELFF. CDR3 in DNA: TGTGCCAGCAGTTTGTTAGCGATCGGGGAGCTGTTTTTT.

The rearrangement uses TRBV5-6 and TRBJ1-5; D might be TRBD1 (6 bases). The CDR3 extends over 13 amino acids. CDR1 SGHDT and CDR2 YYEEEE come from the germline V gene. Deletions cut 4 bases from V and 9 bases from J, with 14 bases between. The CDR3 coding sequence is TGTGCCAGCAGCGTACAGGGCCTAGGGCCCCAGCATTTT. The encoded protein is CASSVQGLGPQHF. The whole variable domain, filled in from reference TRBV5-6 and TRBJ1-5, reads DAGVTQSPTHLIKTRGQQVTLRCSPKSGHDTVSWYQQALGQGPQFIFQYYEEEERQRGNFPDRFSGHQFPNYSSELNVNALLLGDSALYLCASSVQGLGPQHFGDGTRLSIL.

This sequence joins TRBV7-2 and TRBJ2-2; 7 bases align to TRBD2. V was clipped by 5 bases and J by 4 bases; unmatched bases: 13. This CDR3 comprises 17 residues. CDR1 is SGHTA and CDR2 is FQGNSA in the germline V gene. The CDR3 here is CASSPQPLAAGTGELFF. Written as DNA, the CDR3 is TGTGCCAGCAGCCCACAACCGCTAGCGGCGGGCACCGGGGAGCTGTTTTTT.

V usage is TRBV2 and J usage is TRBJ2-7; 10 bases match TRBD2. The germline V gene encodes CDR1 SNHLY and CDR2 FYNNEI. The trim removed 0 bases at V and 3 bases at J, leaving 5 bases unmatched. The CDR3 has 16 residues. DNA of the CDR3: TGTGCCAGCAGTGAAGCTGGGCTAGCGGGAGTCTACGAGCAGTACTTC. This encodes CASSEAGLAGVYEQYF.

This clone showed up just once. The rearrangement uses TRBV5-1 and TRBJ2-3; the match to TRBD1 covers 11 bases. This CDR3 is built from 16 residues. Germline V gene lookup returns CDR1 SGHRS and CDR2 YFSETQ. V gave up 0 bases and J gave up 6 bases; unmatched junction bases: 6. CDR3 DNA: TGCGCCAGCAGCTTGGCCGGGACAGGGGGGATGGATACGCAGTATTTT. Translated: CASSLAGTGGMDTQYF.

The V gene is TRBV19, the J gene TRBJ2-7; D perhaps matches TRBD2 (5 bases). Germline V gene lookup returns CDR1 LNHDA and CDR2 SQIVND (reference sequence). CDR3 length: 14 residues. V was shortened by 5 bases and J by 7 bases, with 18 bases between the two germline ends. The CDR3 protein is CASSVLVSPGEQYF. In DNA, the CDR3 is TGTGCCAGTAGTGTATTAGTCAGCCCGGGGGAGCAGTACTTC.

The chain carries TRBV5-4 and TRBJ2-5, with 7 nucleotides matching TRBD2. Trimming removed 3 bases from V and 2 bases from J; junction bases left unmatched: 7. The germline V gene has CDR1 SGHNT and CDR2 YYREEE (reference sequence). The CDR3 extends over 15 amino acids. The CDR3: CASSSGRGVQETQYF. The CDR3, as DNA: TGTGCCAGCAGCTCTGGTCGGGGGGTGCAAGAGACCCAGTACTTC.

The chain combines TRBV7-9 with TRBJ2-7; the D gene is possibly TRBD2 (5 bases). The ends were cut back, 1 base at V and 4 bases at J, with 11 bases in the middle. In germline, CDR1 is SEHNR, CDR2 FQNEAQ (reference sequence). This CDR3 has 14 amino acids. The CDR3 region is CASSLGLANYEQYF. The CDR3 DNA is TGTGCCAGCAGCTTAGGCCTAGCCAATTACGAGCAGTACTTC.

This rearrangement joins TRBV9 to TRBJ2-3, with 7 positions matching TRBD1. With 1 base clipped from V and 2 bases from J, the junction kept 4 bases outside the gene matches. From germline, CDR1 is SGDLS and CDR2 YYNGEE. This CDR3 region has 15 residues. DNA for the CDR3: TGTGCCAGCAGCGTACAGGGGGTTCTCACAGATACGCAGTATTTT. This sequence encodes CASSVQGVLTDTQYF.

In this sample, this clone turned up once. The genes are TRBV20-1 and TRBJ2-5, with D unclear. This CDR3 is 11 amino acids long. The germline CDR1 and CDR2 sequences are DFQATT and SNEGSKA (reference sequence). V was clipped by 7 bases and J by 5 bases, with 11 bases between them. This CDR3 is CSVRQHETQYF. CDR3 nucleotides: TGCAGTGTGAGACAACACGAGACCCAGTACTTC.

This clone has only one observation. The rearrangement links TRBV5-8 to TRBJ1-6; D is unclear. V lost 2 bases to trimming and J lost 9 bases, with 12 bases between them. Germline V lookup: CDR1 SGHTS, CDR2 YDEGEE. This CDR3 is built from 14 residues. CDR3 protein: CASSFPSRSSPLHF. As DNA, the CDR3 is TGTGCCAGCAGCTTTCCCTCTAGAAGTTCACCCCTCCACTTT.